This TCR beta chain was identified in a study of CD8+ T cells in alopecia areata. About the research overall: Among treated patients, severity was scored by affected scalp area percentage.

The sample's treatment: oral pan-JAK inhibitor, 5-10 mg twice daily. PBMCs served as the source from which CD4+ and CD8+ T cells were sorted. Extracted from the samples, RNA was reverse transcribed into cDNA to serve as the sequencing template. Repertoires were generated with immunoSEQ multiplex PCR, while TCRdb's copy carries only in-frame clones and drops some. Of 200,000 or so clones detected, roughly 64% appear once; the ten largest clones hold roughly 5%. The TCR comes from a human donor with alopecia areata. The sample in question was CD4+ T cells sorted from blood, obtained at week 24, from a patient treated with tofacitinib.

The CDR3 sequence is CASSSARGRQYF. CDR3 coding DNA: TGTGCCAGCAGCTCAGCAAGGGGTCGGCAGTATTTT. The rearrangement links TRBV7-2 to TRBJ2-3; weak D call: TRBD1 (5 bases). CDR1 and CDR2 from the germline V gene are SGHTA and FQGNSA. V was shortened by 4 bases and J by 11 bases, with 13 bases between the two germline ends. This CDR3 has 12 amino acids. Using reference TRBV7-2 and TRBJ2-3 for the parts outside the CDR3, the full variable domain is GAGVSQSPSNKVTEKGKDVELRCDPISGHTALYWYRQSLGQGLEFLIYFQGNSAPDKSGLPSDRFSAERTGGSVSTLTIQRTQQEDSAVYLCASSSARGRQYFGPGTRLTVL.